The 31 T cell receptor beta chains reported below all come from one sample, sequenced in a study of T cells in tuberculosis. The protocol was immunoSEQ multiplex PCR, while the TCRdb copy is restricted to in-frame clones and leaves out a portion. This table holds about 50,000 clones, about 96% found once. Time point indicated: new active TB diagnosis, blood taken before or within 7 days of starting treatment. Source: PBMCs, taken at tuberculosis diagnosis. These receptors originate from an adult with tuberculosis.

This chain links TRBV7-2 with TRBJ2-6, with D maybe TRBD2 (6 bases). The germline V gene encodes CDR1 SGHTA and CDR2 FQGNSA. The CDR3 is 19 residues long. Trimming stripped 1 base from V and 1 base from J, with 17 bases between. CDR3: CASSLDGGLRGSGANVLTF. CDR3 nucleotide sequence: TGTGCCAGCAGCTTAGATGGGGGGTTGCGGGGATCTGGGGCCAACGTCCTGACTTTC.

This chain joins TRBV7-9 and TRBJ1-6, with a weak D call TRBD1 (6 bases). Trimming took off 2 bases at V and 1 base at J, with 15 bases between the two ends. Germline V CDR1 and CDR2: SEHNR, FQNEAQ (reference sequence). This CDR3 region has 18 residues. The CDR3: CASSLKAVGASYNSPLHF. CDR3 bases: TGTGCCAGCAGCTTAAAGGCGGTGGGGGCTTCCTATAATTCACCCCTCCACTTT. The full variable domain, in which reference TRBV7-9 and TRBJ1-6 provide the parts outside the CDR3, is DTGVSQNPRHKITKRGQNVTFRCDPISEHNRLYWYRQTLGQGPEFLTYFQNEAQLEKSRLLSDRFSAERPKGSFSTLEIQRTEQGDSAMYLCASSLKAVGASYNSPLHFGNGTRLTVT.

This clone was recorded only once. The chain joins TRBV11-2 to TRBJ2-7; D is possibly TRBD1 (5 bases). V dropped 1 base and J dropped 4 bases, with 11 bases sitting between them. Germline lookup yields CDR1 SGHAT and CDR2 FQNNGV. The CDR3 runs to 14 residues. CDR3 residues: CASSLVLGRYEQYF. CDR3 nucleotides: TGTGCCAGCAGCTTAGTTCTGGGGCGGTACGAGCAGTACTTC. Supplemented by reference TRBV11-2 and TRBJ2-7, the full variable domain reads EAGVAQSPRYKIIEKRQSVAFWCNPISGHATLYWYQQILGQGPKLLIQFQNNGVVDDSQLPKDRFSAERLKGVDSTLKIQPAKLEDSAVYLCASSLVLGRYEQYFGPGTRLTVT.

The chain employs TRBV18 and TRBJ1-1; D ambiguous. The CDR3 extends over 13 amino acids. Per the germline V gene, CDR1 is KGHSH and CDR2 is LQKENI. V was shortened by 6 bases and J by 1 base, with 9 bases between the two germline ends. The CDR3 here is CASSLTENTEAFF. The CDR3 DNA is TGTGCCAGCTCCTTGACTGAGAACACTGAAGCTTTCTTT.

The V gene is TRBV14, the J gene TRBJ2-1; 11 nucleotides line up with TRBD1. CDR1 is SGHDN and CDR2 is FVKESK in the germline V gene. The CDR3 is made up of 16 amino acids. Losses at the gene ends were 4 bases for V and 5 bases for J; bases not matched to a gene: 7. In nucleotides, the CDR3 is TGTGCCAGCAGCCGCAGGACAGGGGGCTCGAACAATGAGCAGTTCTTC. Translation: CASSRRTGGSNNEQFF.

The V gene is TRBV28, the J gene TRBJ2-1, with D tentatively TRBD2 (5 bases). This CDR3 region has 13 residues. Germline V lookup: CDR1 MDHEN, CDR2 SYDVKM. V was trimmed by 7 bases and J by 6 bases, leaving 13 bases between them. Written as DNA, the CDR3 is TGTGCCAGCACCGGATTAGGAGGCAATGAGCAGTTCTTC. It translates to CASTGLGGNEQFF.

The chain carries TRBV5-1 and TRBJ2-1, with 7 positions matching TRBD2. Germline values: CDR1 SGHRS, CDR2 YFSETQ. The V and J ends lost 7 bases and 5 bases, in that order; junction bases with no gene match: 9. The CDR3 runs to 14 residues. CDR3 DNA sequence: TGCGCCAGCTTTCGCGGGGCGGGAGACAATGAGCAGTTCTTC. Its translation is CASFRGAGDNEQFF.

This clone occurred once. CDR3 region: CASSRAGGSYNEQFF. CDR3 nucleotides: TGTGCCAGTAGTAGAGCGGGGGGCTCCTACAATGAGCAGTTCTTC. The rearrangement joins TRBV19 to TRBJ2-1, with TRBD2 identical over 9 bases. V gave up 4 bases and J gave up 0 bases; unmatched junction bases: 1. CDR3 length: 15 amino acids. Germline CDR1 reads LNHDA; CDR2 reads SQIVND (reference sequence).

The gene calls are TRBV28 and TRBJ1-5; D gene uncertain. Germline CDR1 reads MDHEN; CDR2 reads SYDVKM. The CDR3 sequence is 13 residues long. V lost 2 bases to trimming and J lost 10 bases, with 12 bases between them. CDR3 DNA: TGTGCCAGCAGTTTAAACGGGATACAACCCCAGCATTTT. Translated, it gives CASSLNGIQPQHF.

The chain employs TRBV5-6 and TRBJ1-1; D call uncertain. In germline, CDR1 is SGHDT, CDR2 YYEEEE. This CDR3 region has 12 residues. Deletions cut 4 bases from V and 10 bases from J, with 14 bases between. DNA for the CDR3: TGTGCCAGCAGCACTCAAATGTTCGGAGCTTTCTTT. Protein sequence: CASSTQMFGAFF.

This chain uses TRBV19 with TRBJ2-5, with a possible D match to TRBD2 (6 bases). Germline CDR1 LNHDA, CDR2 SQIVND (reference sequence). V lost 3 bases and J 5 bases, leaving 16 bases between the germline ends. This CDR3 has 15 amino acids. The chain's CDR3 is CASSMLVAEWETQYF. The CDR3 DNA is TGTGCCAGTAGTATGCTTGTAGCGGAGTGGGAGACCCAGTACTTC.

The chain has TRBV15 and TRBJ1-3; 9 nucleotides align to TRBD1. V dropped 3 bases and J dropped 1; count of bases not matched to a gene: 7. The germline gives CDR1 LNHNV, CDR2 YYDKDF (reference sequence). This CDR3 region has 17 residues. The CDR3 region is CATSSPYRGPSGNTIYF. Written as DNA, the CDR3 is TGTGCCACCAGCAGCCCCTACAGGGGGCCGTCTGGAAACACCATATATTTT.

The chain links TRBV2 to TRBJ2-3, with D unclear. The CDR3 contains 13 residues. Trimming removed 6 bases from V and 6 bases from J, with 13 bases in between. CDR1 is SNHLY, CDR2 FYNNEI, per germline. CDR3 protein: CASRMSSTDTQYF. The CDR3 DNA reads as TGTGCCAGCAGGATGTCTAGTACTGATACGCAGTATTTT.

The genes are TRBV5-6 and TRBJ2-7, with a possible D match to TRBD2 (6 bases). The V and J ends lost 3 bases and 6 bases respectively, with 19 bases between them. In germline, CDR1 is SGHDT, CDR2 YYEEEE. The CDR3 has 15 residues. The CDR3 spells CASSYGTPGAREQYF. The CDR3 nucleotides are TGTGCCAGCAGCTACGGGACTCCCGGGGCTCGCGAGCAGTACTTC.

This chain links TRBV19 with TRBJ2-2; 11 bases map to TRBD1. V dropped 3 bases and J dropped 6; count of bases not matched to a gene: 6. This CDR3 is 16 amino acids long. Germline V gives CDR1 LNHDA, CDR2 SQIVND (reference sequence). CDR3 bases: TGTGCCAGTAGTATGAGGACAGGGGGCGCATCCGGGGAGCTGTTTTTT. Amino acid sequence: CASSMRTGGASGELFF.

The table lists this clone with a few counts. The rearrangement uses TRBV7-2 and TRBJ2-4; no clear D gene. The ends were cut back, 2 bases at V and 5 bases at J, with 4 bases in the middle. CDR3 length: 12 residues. CDR1 and CDR2 from the germline V gene are SGHTA and FQGNSA. The CDR3 loop is CASSLIENIQYF. In DNA, the CDR3 is TGTGCCAGCAGCTTAATAGAAAACATTCAGTACTTC.

The chain employs TRBV2 and TRBJ2-7; 7 bases are shared with TRBD2. This CDR3 region has 11 residues. The junction had 10 bases not matched to a gene; V was cut back by 8 bases and J by 12 bases. Germline-derived CDR1 and CDR2 are SNHLY and FYNNEI. CDR3 nucleotides: TGTGCCAGCCGGGGGAGGGTAGGGCTGTACTTC. Protein: CASRGRVGLYF.

The chain has TRBV29-1 and TRBJ2-7; 10 positions agree with TRBD1. Per the germline V gene, CDR1 is SQVTM and CDR2 is ANQGSEA. J was trimmed by 4 bases and V by 3 bases; bases with no gene match: 9. The length of the CDR3 is 15 residues. In DNA form, the CDR3 reads TGCAGCGTTGAGTCAATGGGGACAGGGGCTTACGAGCAGTACTTC. Translation: CSVESMGTGAYEQYF.

This chain connects TRBV10-3 to TRBJ1-2; 10 bases agree with TRBD1. Germline V gives CDR1 ENHRY, CDR2 SYGVKD. V lost 11 bases and J lost 2; bases outside the gene matches: 8. The CDR3 is made up of 14 amino acids. The CDR3 loop reads CASEQGQGNYGYTF. CDR3 in DNA: TGTGCCTCCGAACAGGGACAGGGGAACTATGGCTACACCTTC.

This chain uses TRBV19 with TRBJ2-2, with D maybe TRBD2 (6 bases). Germline lookup yields CDR1 LNHDA and CDR2 SQIVND (reference sequence). V shed 2 bases and J shed 0 bases, with 13 bases lying between them. The length of the CDR3 is 17 residues. The CDR3 bases are TGTGCCAGTAGTATAAGGCTAGCGCAGACGAACACCGGGGAGCTGTTTTTT. Translation: CASSIRLAQTNTGELFF. The full variable domain, in which reference TRBV19 and TRBJ2-2 provide the parts outside the CDR3, is DGGITQSPKYLFRKEGQNVTLSCEQNLNHDAMYWYRQDPGQGLRLIYYSQIVNDFQKGDIAEGYSVSREKKESFPLTVTSAQKNPTAFYLCASSIRLAQTNTGELFFGEGSRLTVL.

The V and J genes are TRBV30 and TRBJ2-1, with TRBD2 matching over 9 bases. The CDR3 loop spans 15 amino acids. The germline CDR1 and CDR2 sequences are GTSNPN and SVGIG (reference sequence). The V gene end was trimmed by 5 bases and the J gene end by 4 bases; junction bases not matched to a gene: 9. Here the CDR3 DNA reads TGTGCCTGGCTGCCTAGCGGGAAGGAGTACAATGAGCAGTTCTTC. Translating it yields CAWLPSGKEYNEQFF.

The J gene is TRBJ1-2, the V gene TRBV19; no firm D call. The CDR3 runs to 14 residues. Germline V lookup: CDR1 LNHDA, CDR2 SQIVND (reference sequence). V dropped 6 bases and J dropped 9 bases, with 20 bases sitting between them. The CDR3 nucleotides read TGTGCCAGTAGCCTGACACTGCGGGGTAGGAGCTACACCTTC. Protein product: CASSLTLRGRSYTF.

The DNA for the CDR3 is TGTGCCAGCAGTGAAGCGAATCTAGCGGGAGCCACCTACGAGCAGTACTTC. It specifies CASSEANLAGATYEQYF. The chain couples TRBV6-1 to TRBJ2-7; 10 nucleotides align to TRBD2. Looked up from germline, CDR1 is MNHNS and CDR2 is SASEGT. The V segment lost 0 bases and the J segment 2 bases; nucleotides outside the gene matches: 7. This CDR3 is built from 17 residues.

This clone came up once. The chain uses TRBV30 and TRBJ1-2; 8 nucleotides agree with TRBD1. The germline CDR1 and CDR2 sequences are GTSNPN and SVGIG (reference sequence). The CDR3 contains 19 residues. J was trimmed by 2 bases and V by 2 bases; bases with no gene match: 19. The CDR3 here is CAWSFVMLLQGGPNYGYTF. DNA for the CDR3: TGTGCCTGGAGTTTTGTTATGTTGTTACAGGGGGGTCCGAACTATGGCTACACCTTC.

The chain recombines TRBV11-3 with TRBJ2-3; 7 nucleotides align to TRBD2. This CDR3 comprises 15 residues. V lost 5 bases to trimming and J lost 2 bases; unmatched junction nucleotides: 7. Germline V gene lookup returns CDR1 SGHNT and CDR2 YENEEA. CDR3 residues: CASSLRTSLTDTQYF. CDR3 DNA: TGTGCCAGCAGCCTAAGGACTAGTCTCACAGATACGCAGTATTTT.

CDR3 in DNA: TGTGCAAGTCGCCCGGGACGGGGGAGGAACACTGAAGCTTTCTTT. Amino acid sequence: CASRPGRGRNTEAFF. V gene TRBV12-2 combines with J gene TRBJ1-1. TRBV12-2 represents a pseudogene. This CDR3 contains 15 residues.

The chain employs TRBV7-6 and TRBJ1-5; 8 bases match TRBD1. The CDR3 consists of 15 residues. Germline V lookup: CDR1 SGHVS, CDR2 FNYEAQ. Germline trimming cut 6 bases from V and 5 bases from J; bases unmatched to any gene: 9. The CDR3 loop reads CASSFGPDRDQPQHF. The CDR3 coding sequence is TGTGCCAGCAGTTTTGGCCCGGACAGGGATCAGCCCCAGCATTTT.

The chain employs TRBV9 and TRBJ1-5, with a weak D call TRBD1 (5 bases). CDR3 size: 15 residues. CDR1 is SGDLS and CDR2 is YYNGEE in the germline V gene. V lost 7 bases and J 6 bases, leaving 20 bases between the germline ends. The CDR3 reads CASAREAVGGQPQHF. In nucleotides, the CDR3 is TGTGCCAGCGCGCGAGAGGCGGTGGGGGGTCAGCCCCAGCATTTT. The full variable domain, with the rest looked up from reference TRBV9 and TRBJ1-5, is DSGVTQTPKHLITATGQRVTLRCSPRSGDLSVYWYQQSLDQGLQFLIQYYNGEERAKGNILERFSAQQFPDLHSELNLSSLELGDSALYFCASAREAVGGQPQHFGDGTRLSIL.

The chain couples TRBV7-9 to TRBJ1-1, with a possible D match to TRBD1 (5 bases). Between the trimmed V and J ends, which lost 6 bases and 4 bases, there was a span of 12 bases. Looked up from germline, CDR1 is SEHNR and CDR2 is FQNEAQ (reference sequence). The CDR3 has 13 amino acids. In DNA, the CDR3 is TGTGCCAGCAGGTCTACGGGGGGCACTGAAGCTTTCTTT. Protein: CASRSTGGTEAFF.

The V and J genes are TRBV4-2 and TRBJ1-5; possible D gene TRBD1, 5 bases. Per the germline V gene, CDR1 is LGHNA and CDR2 is YNFKEQ. CDR3 length: 15 amino acids. V was pared by 2 bases and J by 6 bases, with 14 bases between. CDR3 DNA: TGTGCCAGCAGCCAAACGGGGGAGGGTAGTCAGCCCCAGCATTTT. The encoded protein is CASSQTGEGSQPQHF.

This chain uses TRBV5-5 with TRBJ1-1, with 8 bases matching TRBD1. The germline gives CDR1 SGHKS, CDR2 YYEKEE (reference sequence). V was clipped by 5 bases and J by 6 bases; unmatched bases: 6. This CDR3 contains 13 residues. The CDR3 loop reads CASRRQGKAEAFF. Here the CDR3 DNA reads TGTGCCAGCAGGAGACAGGGGAAGGCTGAAGCTTTCTTT.